Listed below are T cell receptor beta chains from one sample, sequenced in a study of T cells expressing NK-cell markers. From its re-call of the 5' RACE reads, TCRdb lists each CDR3 protein once, without DNA. Its table records roughly 180,000 distinct CDR3 sequences. Input material: blood T cells: a sorted CD56 or NKG2C T cell subset, CD4+ or CD8+ T cells, or bulk PBMC T cells (not recorded which). These receptors were taken from a woman between 18 and 69 years old in good health. Each CDR3 is given with its conserved first and last residue.

TRBJ2-1 | TRBV9 | 18 | CASSVISGGRGSYNEQFF
TRBJ1-2 | TRBV3-1 | 14 | CASSFKGTSSGYTF
TRBJ1-6 | TRBV5-1 | 15 | CASSLAEDRESPLHF
TRBJ1-6 | TRBV4-1 | 15 | CASSQLGVLHSPLHF
TRBJ2-1 | TRBV10-3 | 18 | CAISEPPGATRSYNEQFF
TRBJ2-5 | TRBV14 | 16 | CASSKTGTGDEETQYF
TRBJ2-5 | TRBV7-9 | 15 | CASSPSLRGQETQYF
TRBJ2-5 | TRBV7-9 | 15 | CASSLALEAQETQYF
TRBJ2-1 | TRBV30 | 11 | CAWTLGGTLFF
TRBJ2-1 | TRBV7-3 | 12 | CASSVDQGEQFF
TRBJ2-3 | TRBV2 | 14 | CASSREGRTDTQYF
TRBJ2-7 | TRBV6-1 | 16 | CASSEPPSGRAYEQYF
TRBJ2-1 | TRBV12-3/TRBV12-4 | 14 | CASSRLAGANEQFF
TRBJ1-3 | TRBV6-4 | 16 | CASKGQPYISGNTIYF
TRBJ2-7 | TRBV6-1 | 15 | CASSRPSGGAYEQYF
TRBJ2-7 | TRBV20-1 | 13 | CSAREDLTYEQYF
TRBJ2-7 | TRBV20-1 | 18 | CSAAVGSGGPLKSYEQYF
TRBJ1-1 | TRBV10-3 | 13 | CAIRGTENTEAFF
TRBJ2-3 | TRBV7-2 | 16 | CASSLGGGAAMDTQYF
TRBJ1-2 | TRBV20-1 | 13 | CSARTTGGVGYTF
TRBJ2-7 | TRBV9 | 15 | CASSFLAGNAYEQYF
TRBJ1-2 | TRBV5-8 | 15 | CASSLVGQGVYGYTF
TRBJ1-4 | TRBV2 | 14 | CASTPGQGWEKLFF
TRBJ2-7 | TRBV28 | 16 | CASSPPSGQGSYEQYF
TRBJ2-2 | TRBV5-1 | 16 | CASSALGQSVPGELFF
TRBJ2-7 | TRBV11-2 | 15 | CASSLGRTGVYEQYF
TRBJ2-5 | TRBV11-2 | 16 | CASSSPGQGVQETQYF
TRBJ1-2 | TRBV5-1 | 14 | CASSLDQVMGGYTF
TRBJ2-4 | TRBV7-8 | 18 | CASSLGIREGLAKNIQYF
TRBJ2-3 | TRBV10-3 | 15 | CATQPSSLSTDTQYF
TRBJ2-1 | TRBV4-2 | 13 | CASSQSLAGEQFF
TRBJ2-1 | TRBV5-5 | 16 | CASSFGPGLGANEQFF
TRBJ2-5 | TRBV3-1 | 13 | CASSRLTEETQYF
TRBJ2-1 | TRBV6-5 | 16 | CASSPPRGRLPDEQFF
TRBJ2-1 | TRBV3-1 | 15 | CASSPTGRVYNEQFF
TRBJ1-5 | TRBV15 | 14 | CATSSRSINQPQHF